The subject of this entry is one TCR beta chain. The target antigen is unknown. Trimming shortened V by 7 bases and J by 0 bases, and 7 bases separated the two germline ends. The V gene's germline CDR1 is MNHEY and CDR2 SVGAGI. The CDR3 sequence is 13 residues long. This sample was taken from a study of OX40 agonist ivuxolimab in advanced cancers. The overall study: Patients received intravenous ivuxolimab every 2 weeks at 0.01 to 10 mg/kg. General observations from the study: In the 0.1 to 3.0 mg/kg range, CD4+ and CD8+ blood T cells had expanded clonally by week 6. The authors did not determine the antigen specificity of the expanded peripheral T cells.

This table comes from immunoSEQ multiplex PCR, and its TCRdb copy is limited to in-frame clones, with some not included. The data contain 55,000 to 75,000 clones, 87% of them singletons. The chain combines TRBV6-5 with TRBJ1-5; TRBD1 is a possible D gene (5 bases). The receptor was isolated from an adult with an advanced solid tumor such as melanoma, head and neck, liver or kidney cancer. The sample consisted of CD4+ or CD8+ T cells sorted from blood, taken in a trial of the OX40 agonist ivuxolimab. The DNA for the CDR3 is TGTGCCAGCACCAGGGATAGCAATCAGCCCCAGCATTTT. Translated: CASTRDSNQPQHF.